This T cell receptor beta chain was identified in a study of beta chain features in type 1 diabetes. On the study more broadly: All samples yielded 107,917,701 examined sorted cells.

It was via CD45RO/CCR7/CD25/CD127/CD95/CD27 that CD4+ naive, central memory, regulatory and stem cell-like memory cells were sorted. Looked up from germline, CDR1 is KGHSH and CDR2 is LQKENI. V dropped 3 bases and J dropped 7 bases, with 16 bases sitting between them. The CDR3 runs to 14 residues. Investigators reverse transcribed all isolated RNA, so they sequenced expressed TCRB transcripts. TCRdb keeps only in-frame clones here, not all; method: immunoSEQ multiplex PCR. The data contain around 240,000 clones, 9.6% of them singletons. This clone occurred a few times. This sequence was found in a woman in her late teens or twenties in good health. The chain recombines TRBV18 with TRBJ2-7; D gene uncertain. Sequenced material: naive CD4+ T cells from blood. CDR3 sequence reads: CASSPKSEDMEQYF. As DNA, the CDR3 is TGTGCCAGCTCACCTAAGAGTGAGGATATGGAGCAGTACTTC. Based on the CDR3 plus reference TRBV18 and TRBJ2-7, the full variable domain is NAGVMQNPRHLVRRRGQEARLRCSPMKGHSHVYWYRQLPEEGLKFMVYLQKENIIDESGMPKERFSAEFPKEGPSILRIQQVVRGDSAAYFCASSPKSEDMEQYFGPGTRLTVT.